This T cell receptor (beta chain) was retrieved from a study of blood T cell repertoires in COVID-19. At the level of the study: The United States, Italy and Spain provided the acute and convalescent COVID-19 samples. From T cells, B-cell-depleted T cells, or PBMCs came the material, which was cDNA or gDNA.

Repertoires were generated with immunoSEQ multiplex PCR, while TCRdb's copy carries only in-frame clones and drops some. The sample contains hundreds of thousands of clones, 90% to 95% of which appear only once. Trimming cost V 7 bases and J 7 bases; bases outside gene matches: 9. The CDR3 loop spans 16 amino acids. The V gene's germline CDR1 is SGDLS and CDR2 YYNGEE. The source material was peripheral blood. The receptor's source is a man in his sixties with COVID-19, enrolled during active disease. The gene calls are TRBV9 and TRBJ2-1, with 15 nucleotides matching TRBD2. CDR3 sequence reads: CASAGLAGGIGNEQFF. Written as DNA, the CDR3 is TGTGCCAGCGCGGGACTAGCGGGAGGAATAGGGAATGAGCAGTTCTTC.